This note documents a single TCR beta chain sequence. Its recognized antigen is unknown. No base quality information exists; no much larger clone differs at one position. This record comes from a study of beta chain features in type 1 diabetes (dated by TCRdb to the late 2010s). A note on the overall study: Mean age, gender distribution, total cell number and subset yield were not different between patients and healthy donors. Across all samples, some 100,000,000 sorted cells were examined, and cell number per subset correlated strongly with RNA yield. The study compared the TCRB repertoires of sorted circulating CD4+ T cell subsets in recently diagnosed type 1 diabetes patients with those in matched healthy donors. Regulatory and stem cell-like memory subsets were obtained from only 8 patients and about eight healthy donors, while naive and central memory subsets were obtained from all 28 donors. General study outcomes and caveats: Shorter templates might be favored by PCR, yet because patient and control samples were amplified and corrected together, any such skew would affect both groups equally. In all four CD4+ subsets, TCRB CDR3 length was moderately but significantly shorter in type 1 diabetes patients. Because cDNA was sequenced instead of genomic DNA, activated cells with high expression could be over-represented, although the groups did not differ in activation or CD3 levels. The naive, central memory and regulatory TCRB repertoires appeared to resemble one another more closely among patients than among healthy donors. HLA sub-analyses involved small numbers of individuals, so any influence of HLA type on TCRB rearrangement remained unresolved. At VDJ recombination sites, type 1 diabetes patients had fewer insertions and more deleted nucleotides, which implies abnormalities in thymic rearrangement.

A single peripheral blood draw of roughly 0.11 L on average was collected from each donor into heparinised tubes. Using a panel that included CD45RO, CCR7, CD25, CD127, CD95 and CD27, naive, central memory, regulatory and stem cell-like memory CD4+ T cells were sorted on a BD FACSAria II. Purity was above 98% for every sorted population. Right away, PBMCs were isolated by Lymphoprep density gradient centrifugation and were stained directly, with no culture step. So that batch effects would be minimized, each experiment stained and sorted samples in pairs, pairing one healthy donor with one patient. Reading the germline V gene gives CDR1 SGDLS and CDR2 YYNGEE. Measured from the cysteine to the phenylalanine, the CDR3 is 14 residues long. Solely the CDR3 DNA is kept, with 42 bases framed from the first base. V and J lose 3 bases and 3 bases, and a span of 12 bases separates them. All of the isolated RNA was reverse transcribed with the High Capacity cDNA Reverse Transcription Kit, so expressed TCRB transcripts were sequenced. Naive, central memory and regulatory T cell samples underwent deep immunoSEQ sequencing, averaging around 3.6 million total reads per sample. Sorted cells were lysed in RLT buffer, and RNA was extracted using DNase-treated RNeasy Micro or Mini kits according to cell number. Each cell subset was processed separately to prevent cross-contamination, with patient and healthy donor samples processed together. The immunoSEQ multiplex PCR was used to amplify TCRB sequences from cDNA, generating 87-bp fragments that spanned the CDR3 region. Amplicons were sequenced on the Illumina HiSeq platform. Turning to the authors' computational methods: PCR bias was corrected computationally using synthetic template baselines, and reads within Hamming distance 2 were collapsed, with unmergeable singletons discarded. Reads were aligned against IMGT so that V, D and J genes, CDR3 length and insertions or deletions at six rearrangement sites could be assigned. Within each subset, clonotype counts were normalized to sorted cell number, and only after that were true diversity and Gini coefficients computed with the tcR R package. Repertoire sharing was quantified using the overlap coefficient calculated on TCRB nucleotide sequences. As a proxy for the pre-selection repertoire, out-of-frame TCRB sequences from naive cells were analyzed. TCRdb obtained this table from immuneACCESS and retained in-frame rearrangements with V and J assigned. These tables miss some clones; where compared with another copy, unresolved V genes account for less than half of the shortfall, and the remainder is unexplained. V, J and clone size are taken as reported in that table, and D and trimming were inferred from the DNA itself. The sample has 400,000 to 500,000 clones on record, over 11% of them singletons. The ten biggest clones cover roughly 0.033% of the sample.

This TCR came from a man aged 25-45 years in good health. The chain couples TRBV9 to TRBJ2-5; the D segment is perhaps TRBD1 or TRBD2, each sharing 5 matched bases. The sequencing sample was made of naive CD4+ T cells from blood. The meaning of the sample's cell subset or site label: true naive CD4+ T cells. CDR3 reads: CASSGGTLKETQYF. The nucleotide sequence is TGTGCCAGCAGCGGGGGGACGCTTAAAGAGACCCAGTACTTC.